This TCR beta chain was found in a study of OX40 agonist ivuxolimab in advanced cancers. Study at large: Clinicians treated patients with ivuxolimab, an agonistic anti-OX40 (CD134) antibody.

Sequencing used immunoSEQ multiplex PCR; TCRdb keeps in-frame clones, though not all of them. There are around 100,000 clones in the sample; around nine tenths occur only once, and around 1.5% lies in the top ten. Patients who had autoimmune disease history or got systemic immunosuppression were left out. CDR1 is MRHNA and CDR2 is SNTAGT in the germline V gene. Trimming removed 6 bases from V and 4 bases from J, with 6 bases in between. CDR3 size: 12 residues. The TCR sequence derives from an adult with an advanced solid tumor such as melanoma, head and neck, liver or kidney cancer. Material: CD4+ or CD8+ T cells sorted from blood, obtained in a trial of the OX40 agonist ivuxolimab. V usage is TRBV6-4 and J usage is TRBJ1-4, with D unclear. This CDR3 is CASRDNNEKLFF. In DNA form, the CDR3 reads TGTGCCAGCAGGGATAATAATGAAAAACTGTTTTTT.